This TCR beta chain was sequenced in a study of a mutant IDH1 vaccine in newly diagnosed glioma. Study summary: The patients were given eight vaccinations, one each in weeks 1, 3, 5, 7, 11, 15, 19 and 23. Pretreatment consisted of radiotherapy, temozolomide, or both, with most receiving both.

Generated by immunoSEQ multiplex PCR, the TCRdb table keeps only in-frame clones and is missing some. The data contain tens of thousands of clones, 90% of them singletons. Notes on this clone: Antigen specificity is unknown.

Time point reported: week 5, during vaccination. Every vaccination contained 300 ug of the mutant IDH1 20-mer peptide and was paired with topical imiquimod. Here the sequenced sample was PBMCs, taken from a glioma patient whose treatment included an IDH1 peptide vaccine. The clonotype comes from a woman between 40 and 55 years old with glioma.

CDR3: CASSYSKQGPEQYF. DNA for the CDR3: TGTGCCAGCAGTTACTCGAAACAGGGGCCCGAGCAGTACTTC. The genes are TRBV6-5 and TRBJ2-7, with 7 bases fitting TRBD1. V lost 0 bases and J lost 6; bases outside the gene matches: 5. Germline V gives CDR1 MNHEY, CDR2 SVGAGI. CDR3 length: 14 residues.